The clone carrying this T cell receptor beta chain came up once. Its antigen is unknown. These data are taken from a study of post-analysis software for immune sequencing data. Broader study findings: Multiple sclerosis patients showed significantly lower normalized Chao1 diversity than controls did. Controls showed lower frequencies than patients for five TRBV segments, and TRBV5-6, TRBV5-1 and TRBV20-1 were among these.

With 7 bases removed from V and 3 bases from J, the gap between germline ends came to 12 bases. Per germline, CDR1 DFQATT and CDR2 SNEGSKA (reference sequence). The CDR3 runs 12 residues. The library was made from cDNA and included unique molecular identifiers. Input amounts of 1 to 10 million T cells were used. These gave 500,000 or so cDNA molecules, so each molecule approximated one T cell. TCRdb recomputed calls from the PCR reads with MiXCR, one row per CDR3 protein. The table includes hundreds of thousands of distinct CDR3 sequences, around 27% detected once. V usage is TRBV20-1 and J usage is TRBJ1-1; a possible D gene is TRBD1 (5 bases). The sequence came from a girl under 18 with multiple sclerosis. Sequencing was performed on blood. The CDR3 DNA follows: TGCAGTGGCCGGGAAGGGGACACTGAAGCTTTCTTT. It translates to CSGREGDTEAFF.